This record looks at one TCR beta chain sequence and its context. This sample stems from a study of control samples from healthy donors and cancer patients. The assay was immunoSEQ multiplex PCR, and TCRdb's table has in-frame clones only and misses some. The data contain some 100,000 clones, less than 95% of them singletons. V lost 0 bases, J lost 1 base, and 21 bases lay in between. The CDR3 has 19 amino acids. CDR1 is LGHNA, CDR2 YNFKEQ, per germline. This rearrangement joins TRBV4-2 to TRBJ1-1; perhaps TRBD1 as D (6 bases). The sequence derives from a human donor in good health. The donor label of this sample is uncertain. The sample was blood. The CDR3 region has the DNA TGTGCCAGCAGCCAAGATGACCTGGGTATTGGGGGGGCGAACACTGAAGCTTTCTTT. It yields the protein CASSQDDLGIGGANTEAFF.